This T cell receptor beta chain originates from a study of tumor-infiltrating lymphocytes in primary liver carcinoma. Synthesis of TCR beta cDNA was carried out from about 540 ng total RNA with a constant-region primer. A slightly modified ARM-PCR protocol with three nested multiplex PCR rounds produced these TCR beta libraries. Rounds one and two of PCR, each of roughly 10 cycles, were primed with TRBV1-TRBV30 forward primers and a C-beta reverse primer. MiXCR, run by TCRdb on the multiplex PCR reads, gives a single entry per CDR3 protein. Of approximately 20,000 distinct CDR3 sequences in the sample, 60% to 80% were seen once. The germline V gene has CDR1 SQVTM and CDR2 ANQGSEA. This CDR3 has 13 residues. Findings of the study overall: Tumor region pairs outstripped tumor-adjacent and tumor-blood pairs in overlap. Tumor top-250-clone fraction significantly exceeded that of blood (p = 0.039). Presence in all five tumor regions was observed for only about 7.5-24% of top clones.

To note about this clonotype: Its antigen is not identified. Mismatch with germline at one junction end may stem from a read error.

Co-extracted RNA and DNA came from about 19-30 mg of unsorted bulk tissue. The source material was liver tumor tissue from sampling region 1. As for subset: tumor region T1, superior pole. V is TRBV29-1 and J is TRBJ1-1; no clear D gene. This TCR was sampled from a woman aged 25 to 39 with primary liver carcinoma and hepatitis B virus infection. As DNA, the CDR3 is TGCAGCGTTTGTCGGCAGTTGAACAATGAAGCTTCCTTT. Translated: CSVCRQLNNEASF.